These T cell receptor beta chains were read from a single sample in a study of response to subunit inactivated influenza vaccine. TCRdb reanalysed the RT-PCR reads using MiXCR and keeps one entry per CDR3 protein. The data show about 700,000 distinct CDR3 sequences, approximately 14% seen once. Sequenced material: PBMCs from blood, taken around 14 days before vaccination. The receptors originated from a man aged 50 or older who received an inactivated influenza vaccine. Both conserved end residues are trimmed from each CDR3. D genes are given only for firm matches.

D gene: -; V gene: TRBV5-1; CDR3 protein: ASSLSPNANTGELF
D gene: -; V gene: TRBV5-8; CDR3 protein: ASSFLRSSPTNEKLF
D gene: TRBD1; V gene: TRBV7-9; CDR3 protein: ASSLGQGGATGELF
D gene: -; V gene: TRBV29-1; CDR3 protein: SVEDLYEQY
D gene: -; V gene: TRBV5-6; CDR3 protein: ASSPGVRSEAF
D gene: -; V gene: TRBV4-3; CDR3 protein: ASSQEERRAYNEQF
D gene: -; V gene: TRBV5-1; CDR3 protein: ASSLADTGGEQY
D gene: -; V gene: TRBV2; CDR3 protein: ASSANHGDSPLH
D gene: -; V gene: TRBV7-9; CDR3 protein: ASSTKQGSGELF
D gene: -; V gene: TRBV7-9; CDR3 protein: ASNSGVMNTEAF
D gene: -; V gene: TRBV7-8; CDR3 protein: ASSLWDVGAGANVLT
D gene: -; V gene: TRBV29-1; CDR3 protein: SARQLVGETQY
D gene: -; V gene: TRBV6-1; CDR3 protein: ASSHRFARDTQY
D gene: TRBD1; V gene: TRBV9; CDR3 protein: ASSARDRTYNEQF
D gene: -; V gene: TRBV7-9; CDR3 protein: ASSPAGIEMETQY
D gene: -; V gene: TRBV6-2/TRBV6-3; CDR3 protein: ASSLTQRGLTNTDTQY
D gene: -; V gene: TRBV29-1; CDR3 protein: SVVGGGSYEQY
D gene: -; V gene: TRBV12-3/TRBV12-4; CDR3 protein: ASSCNPFHLPWGKRFDEQF
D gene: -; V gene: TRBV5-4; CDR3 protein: ASSLRGGKETQY
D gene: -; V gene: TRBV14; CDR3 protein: ASSPTNTGELF
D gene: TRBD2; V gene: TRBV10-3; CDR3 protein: AISETLAGGADYISYNEQF
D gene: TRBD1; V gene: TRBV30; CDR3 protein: AWSNRGKTQY
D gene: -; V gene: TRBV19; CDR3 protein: ASSRAPYSTDTQY
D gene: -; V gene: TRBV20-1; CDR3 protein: SANPYGPASSTDTQY
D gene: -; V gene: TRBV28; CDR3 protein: ASSPYRLTGYT
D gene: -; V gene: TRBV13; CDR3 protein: ASSPESRRLGYT
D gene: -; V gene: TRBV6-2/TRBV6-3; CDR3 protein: ASSPYSGTYEQY
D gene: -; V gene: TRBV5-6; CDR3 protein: ASSLPGTGNSPLH
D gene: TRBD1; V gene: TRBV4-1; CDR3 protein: ASSRVRTGGWTEAF
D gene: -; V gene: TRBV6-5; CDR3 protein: ASSSRAPPEAF
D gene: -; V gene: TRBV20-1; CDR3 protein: SARSFSASTDTQY
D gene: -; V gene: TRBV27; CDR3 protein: ASGKKGDLSNTEAF
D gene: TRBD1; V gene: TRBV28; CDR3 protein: ASSLTTGRGFQY
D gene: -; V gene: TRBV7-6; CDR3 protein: ASSLFSPNSGANVLT
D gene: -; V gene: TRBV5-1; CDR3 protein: ASSLVGPDSYEQY
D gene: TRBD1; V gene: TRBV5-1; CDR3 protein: ASSLDRGDGEQY
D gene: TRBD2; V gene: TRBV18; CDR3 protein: ASSPPGRANTGELF
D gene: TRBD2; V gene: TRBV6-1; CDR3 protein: ASSNSGRIDTQY
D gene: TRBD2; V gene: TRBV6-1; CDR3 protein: ASTISGRVNTGELF
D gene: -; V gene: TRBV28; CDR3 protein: ASSLRTASGNTIY
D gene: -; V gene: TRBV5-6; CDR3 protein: ASRSSLTGGQPQH
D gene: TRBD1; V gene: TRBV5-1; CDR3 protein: ASSSGQVGYYNEQF
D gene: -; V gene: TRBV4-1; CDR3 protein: ASSPQQY
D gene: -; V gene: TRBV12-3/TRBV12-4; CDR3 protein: ASSLGGQNNQPQH
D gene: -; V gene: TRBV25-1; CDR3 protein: ASSESGREY
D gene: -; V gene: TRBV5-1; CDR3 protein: ASSWVGGLVTDTQY
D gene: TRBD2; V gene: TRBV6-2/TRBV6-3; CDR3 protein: ASSYSRSGGGQETQY
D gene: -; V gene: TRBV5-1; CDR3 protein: ASSLGQLYQPQH
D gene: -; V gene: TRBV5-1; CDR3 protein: ASSLIRASPYEQY
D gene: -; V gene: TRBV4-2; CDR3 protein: ASSQDPGRGEKLF
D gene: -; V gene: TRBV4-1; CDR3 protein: ASSQDPGGTGTRWGTDTQY
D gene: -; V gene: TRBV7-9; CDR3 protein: ASSSNWRDTQY
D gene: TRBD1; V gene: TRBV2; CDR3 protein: ASSEQGASQPQH
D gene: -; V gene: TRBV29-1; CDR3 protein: SAYPGPPGHNEQF